The T cell receptor beta chain under discussion was sequenced for a study of shared clonotypes between healthy human individuals (dated by TCRdb to about 2020). Regarding the study in general: A few men and a couple of women, aged 18 to 49 years, made up the cohort. For each donor, CD4 naive and CD4 memory were each run on three plates, CD8 naive on two plates, and CD8 memory on one plate. Blood TCR repertoires of about five healthy adults were deeply sequenced to estimate repertoire size and the extent of clonotype sharing between individuals. To increase sequencing depth and limit assay-specific biases, different laboratories used diverse techniques to prepare libraries and sequence TCR repertoires. Between about 0.9 and 10 billion PBMCs per donor were obtained by leukapheresis.

Using the deep immunoSEQ assay, multiplex PCR amplified TCR CDR3 regions from genomic DNA. For each cell subset, the extracted genomic DNA was distributed evenly across all wells of several immunoSEQ 96-well plates, and each plate served as one replicate. For sorted subsets, each replicate PCR was loaded with 200 to 250 ng genomic DNA, equivalent to 25,000 to 35,000 T cell genomes. Purified libraries were quantified with a Qubit 3.0 fluorometer, sized on a Bioanalyzer 2100, and re-quantified with the KAPA Library Quantification kit. A separate single-read 150-cycle Illumina NextSeq 550 flow cell was used to sequence each immunoSEQ 96-well plate. The original methods were these. Because only junctional sequences without quality scores were contained in the immunoSEQ output, filtering matching that applied to full-length reads could not be performed. To assign V/J genes and CDR3, sequences were annotated using PyIR, a Python wrapper for IgBLAST v1.9, with IMGT germline references. Any read was removed if the V/J assignment was weak (E-value above 1e-6), the CDR3 was missing, or the read contained stop codons, out-of-frame junctions, or ambiguous translated residues. V3J clonotypes were defined as sequences sharing an identical inferred V gene, J gene, and CDR3 amino acid sequence. Percentage overlap between repertoires was computed as shared unique clonotypes divided by the size of the smaller repertoire. RTK rarefaction, the Chao1 estimator, and Recon v2.1 estimates of unobserved clonotypes were used to assess repertoire richness. Generation probabilities were computed with OLGA for all TCRbeta clonotypes obtained by the gDNA method from four donors. Held by TCRdb, this immuneACCESS table contains in-frame sequences only and omits some clones. Under half of the omission traces to an unresolved V gene where checked; the cause of the rest is unknown. Clone size and the V and J calls come from that table; the DNA yielded D and trimming. For this sample there are approximately 350,000 clones; 96% appear just once. 0.32% of the sample rests with the top ten.

The germline V end is reduced by 4 bases and the J end by 6 bases; junction bases left unmatched: 6. The germline V gene encodes CDR1 SGHRS and CDR2 YFSETQ. Including cysteine and phenylalanine, the CDR3 has 15 amino acids. The DNA shown is the 45-base CDR3, in frame from base 1. This clone was recorded only once. Its specific antigen is unknown. No per-base quality is available; no much larger clone lies one base away. Healthy HIV-negative adults with no recently reported acute infections or vaccinations were included as donors. Every donor was a Caucasian adult living in Nashville, Tennessee, USA. CD8 memory samples consisted of magnetically selected CD45RO+ cells combined with CCR7-negative CD45RA+ effector memory (TemRA) cells. Blood was collected by leukapheresis, and PBMCs were isolated by Ficoll-Histopaque density gradient centrifugation and then cryopreserved in liquid nitrogen vapor phase. Purity and quantity of every magnetically sorted T cell population were checked by analytical flow cytometry. Each sorted fraction had its genomic DNA isolated and then quantified by UV absorbance on a Nanodrop 2000c.

The paper's findings and limits, for the study overall: Clonotypes shared by all four sorted-subset donors showed higher generation probabilities than non-shared clonotypes. Based on pairwise subsampling, the degree of clonotype sharing among donors was expected to be affected by sequencing depth. Across a few donors, approximately 5% of naive CD4, approximately 3.5% of naive CD8, about 2% of memory CD4, and under 0.45% of memory CD8 clonotypes were shared. Sampling was restricted to blood, and TCR repertoires in tissue are likely to differ from TCR repertoires in blood. Larger estimated clonotype richness was generally found for naive subsets than for memory subsets. Because the study included a small number of donors, the genetic and exposure-history diversity represented was limited. Even with the large sequencing depth, rarefaction of the sorted-subset datasets indicated that sequencing was incomplete.

This clonotype originated in a man in his thirties or forties in good health. Sequencing input: memory CD8+ T cells sorted from blood. Taken with the paper, the label for cell subset or site translates to: CD45RO+ cells pooled with CCR7-negative TemRA cells. This receptor chain uses TRBV5-1 and TRBJ2-1; TRBD1 lines up with 11 middle nucleotides. The CDR3 reads as follows: CASSRTGTGGNEQFF. The nucleotide sequence is TGCGCCAGCAGCCGAACCGGGACAGGGGGCAATGAGCAGTTCTTC.